The 20 T cell receptor beta chains reported below all come from one sample, sequenced in a study of T-cell memory formation after mild COVID-19. MiXCR was run by TCRdb on the 5' RACE reads, yielding one entry per CDR3 protein. The sample consists of roughly 250,000 distinct CDR3 sequences, over 15% of them appearing once. Sequencing was done on a sample of PBMCs or a T cell subset sorted from them (not recorded which). These receptors originate from a man aged 18 to 29 who had mild COVID-19 (a few samples of this study predate the infection). Cell type and time point are not known.

This clonotype occurred a few times. The chain links TRBV15 to TRBJ2-3; 10 bases line up with TRBD1. The CDR3 covers 17 residues. J was trimmed by 5 bases and V by 0 bases; bases with no gene match: 8. The germline V gene has CDR1 LNHNV and CDR2 YYDKDF (reference sequence). Here the CDR3 reads CATSRDGGTGEEDTQYF. The CDR3, as DNA: TGTGCCACCAGCAGAGATGGGGGGACAGGGGAGGAAGATACGCAGTATTTT. Full variable domain (rest looked up from reference TRBV15 and TRBJ2-3): DAMVIQNPRYQVTQFGKPVTLSCSQTLNHNVMYWYQQKSSQAPKLLFHYYDKDFNNEADTPDNFQSRRPNTSFCFLDIRSPGLGDTAMYLCATSRDGGTGEEDTQYFGPGTRLTVL.

The J gene is TRBJ2-3, the V gene TRBV12-3 or TRBV12-4, with a possible D match to TRBD2 (5 bases). The V end was cut by 7 bases, the J end by 5 bases, with 13 bases between. CDR3 size: 13 residues. CDR3 nucleotide sequence: TGTGCCAGCATCGCACCCCGGGGAGATACGCAGTATTTT. Residues: CASIAPRGDTQYF.

The chain couples TRBV4-1 to TRBJ2-7; 9 bases are a match to TRBD1. The V segment lost 5 bases and the J segment 2 bases; nucleotides outside the gene matches: 7. The CDR3 runs 15 residues. CDR1 and CDR2 from the germline V gene are MGHRA and YSYEKL. CDR3 sequence: CASSFGQGTTYEQYF. Written as DNA, the CDR3 is TGCGCCAGCAGCTTCGGACAGGGGACGACCTACGAGCAGTACTTC.

This clonotype showed up just a few times. This chain connects TRBV6-2 or TRBV6-3 to TRBJ1-5; maybe TRBD1 (6 bases). Germline CDR1 and CDR2: MNHEY and SVGEGT. This CDR3 is 16 amino acids long. V lost 2 bases to trimming and J lost 1 base, with 12 bases between them. The CDR3 DNA follows: TGTGCCAGCAGTTACGCCGGGACACCCAGCAATCAGCCCCAGCATTTT. Translating gives CASSYAGTPSNQPQHF.

This sequence joins TRBV7-2 and TRBJ1-6; 8 nucleotides match TRBD1. Trimming removed 4 bases from V and 9 bases from J; junction bases left unmatched: 11. Germline CDR1 and CDR2: SGHTA and FQGNSA. The CDR3 is made up of 16 amino acids. The DNA for the CDR3 is TGTGCCAGCAGCTCTAACTCGGACAGGGTGTCTTCACCCCTCCACTTT. This gives the protein CASSSNSDRVSSPLHF.

This clonotype occurred a few times. The chain combines TRBV6-2 or TRBV6-3 with TRBJ2-7; D is possibly TRBD2 (7 bases). Germline CDR1 is MNHEY and CDR2 is SVGEGT. The V and J ends lost 4 bases and 2 bases respectively, with 18 bases between them. CDR3 length: 16 residues. CDR3 in DNA: TGTGCCAGCAGTTCCCGCCACGGGGGGCGACCCTACGAGCAGTACGTC. Translated, it gives CASSSRHGGRPYEQYV.

The CDR3 nucleotides are TGCGCCAGCAGCCTCGGGGCGGGGGGACGAACAGATACGCAGTATTTT. Its translation: CASSLGAGGRTDTQYF. V gene TRBV5-1 combines with J gene TRBJ2-3, with TRBD2 matching 8 bases. Germline loops: CDR1 SGHRS, CDR2 YFSETQ. This CDR3 has 16 amino acids. The V segment lost 4 bases and the J segment 3 bases; nucleotides outside the gene matches: 10.

This clonotype was found a few times. The genes are TRBV12-3 or TRBV12-4 and TRBJ1-6; maybe TRBD1 (5 bases). Trimming cost V 1 base and J 10 bases, with 14 bases left between them. This CDR3 is built from 15 residues. The CDR3 DNA reads TGTGCCAGCAGTTTAGAAGGTCAGGGAGGATCACCCCTCCACTTT. Translated: CASSLEGQGGSPLHF.

A few counts support this clonotype. J is TRBJ2-1 and V is TRBV11-3; maybe TRBD1 (5 bases). This CDR3 spans 16 amino acids. CDR1 and CDR2 (germline): SGHNT, YENEEA. Trimming pared 8 bases from V and 5 bases from J, leaving 22 bases between. CDR3 loop: CASGATVSTHNNEQFF. The CDR3 DNA follows: TGTGCCAGCGGGGCCACCGTCTCAACCCACAACAATGAGCAGTTCTTC.

CDR3 in amino acids: CASSPGQLEAFF. CDR3 in DNA: TGTGCCAGCAGCCCCGGACAGCTTGAAGCTTTCTTT. The V gene is TRBV6-5, the J gene TRBJ1-1, with TRBD1 as a possible D gene (6 bases). Trimming took 6 bases from V and 7 from J, leaving 12 bases between them. The length of the CDR3 is 12 residues. CDR1 MNHEY and CDR2 SVGAGI come from the germline V gene.

This clonotype was seen a few times. V usage is TRBV28 and J usage is TRBJ2-5; 11 bases fit TRBD2. Germline V gene data show CDR1 as MDHEN and CDR2 as SYDVKM. V shed 8 bases and J 4 bases; nucleotides not matched to a gene: 6. This CDR3 has 14 residues. The CDR3 region has the DNA TGTGCCAGCCAAACTAGCGGGGGCATAGAGACCCAGTACTTC. Its translation is CASQTSGGIETQYF.

The chain joins TRBV15 to TRBJ2-7; tentatively, D is TRBD1 (5 bases). This CDR3 has 13 amino acids. The V gene's germline CDR1 is LNHNV and CDR2 YYDKDF (reference sequence). V shed 0 bases and J shed 7 bases, with 10 bases lying between them. The CDR3 bases are TGTGCCACCAGCAGAGATACGCAGGGTGAGCAGTACGTC. Its translation is CATSRDTQGEQYV.

This clonotype was observed a handful of times. This sequence joins TRBV18 and TRBJ1-1; the D is unclear. CDR1 and CDR2 from the germline V gene are KGHSH and LQKENI. V was clipped by 8 bases and J by 4 bases, with 14 bases between them. There are 13 residues in the CDR3. The CDR3 loop is CASTPVGITEAFF. The CDR3 coding sequence is TGTGCCAGCACCCCGGTAGGGATCACTGAAGCTTTCTTT.

The table lists this clonotype with a few counts. The rearrangement uses TRBV5-1 and TRBJ2-7; D could derive from TRBD1 or TRBD2 (5 bases each). The germline V gene has CDR1 SGHRS and CDR2 YFSETQ. The CDR3 has 14 amino acids. V dropped 6 bases and J dropped 1 base, with 14 bases sitting between them. The CDR3 sequence is CASIPGTESYEQYV. The CDR3 bases are TGCGCCAGCATCCCCGGGACGGAGTCCTACGAGCAGTACGTC.

In its sample, this clonotype was seen a few times. The chain is built from TRBV4-3 and TRBJ2-7, with 7 bases that match TRBD1. The V gene's germline CDR1 is LGHNA and CDR2 YSLEER. The CDR3 spans 15 residues. V trimming: 0 bases; J trimming: 3 bases; junction bases outside the gene matches: 5. The CDR3 DNA follows: TGCGCCAGCAGCCAAGAACGACAGGGTATCTACGAGCAGTACTTC. This codes for CASSQERQGIYEQYF.

This clonotype has a handful of counts. CDR3 nucleotides: TGCGCCAGCAGCCGTACAGGTCCTAGCGGCGGCACAGATACGCAGTATTTT. It translates to CASSRTGPSGGTDTQYF. The gene calls are TRBV5-1 and TRBJ2-3; 7 bases map to TRBD2. Looked up from germline, CDR1 is SGHRS and CDR2 is YFSETQ. The CDR3 has 17 residues. V was pared by 4 bases and J by 1 base, with 12 bases of the junction left unmatched.

The chain recombines TRBV29-1 with TRBJ2-7; D is tentatively TRBD1 or TRBD2 (5 bases each). Looked up from germline, CDR1 is SQVTM and CDR2 is ANQGSEA. The CDR3 totals 13 residues. Trimming shortened V by 3 bases and J by 0 bases, and 9 bases separated the two germline ends. CDR3 in amino acids: CSVEAGSSYEQYF. The DNA of the CDR3 is TGCAGCGTTGAGGCAGGGAGCTCCTACGAGCAGTACTTC.

This clonotype was recorded a few times. The genes are TRBV28 and TRBJ2-7; D is unclear. CDR3 length equals 11 residues. Trimming took 8 bases from V and 6 from J, leaving 11 bases between them. Germline CDR1 MDHEN, CDR2 SYDVKM. In DNA, the CDR3 is TGTGCCAGCGGCCACACTGGCGAGCAGTACTTC. Residues: CASGHTGEQYF. Full variable domain (remainder filled in from reference TRBV28 and TRBJ2-7): DVKVTQSSRYLVKRTGEKVFLECVQDMDHENMFWYRQDPGLGLRLIYFSYDVKMKEKGDIPEGYSVSREKKERFSLILESASTNQTSMYLCASGHTGEQYFGPGTRLTVT.

CDR3 residues: CATQDGTSSYNEQFF. CDR3 coding DNA: TGTGCCACCCAGGACGGTACGAGCTCCTACAATGAGCAGTTCTTC. The gene calls are TRBV15 and TRBJ2-1; D not resolved. Germline assignment: CDR1 LNHNV and CDR2 YYDKDF (reference sequence). CDR3 length: 15 amino acids. V was shortened by 8 bases and J by 0 bases, with 14 bases between the two germline ends.

This clonotype was counted a few times. The CDR3 is CASRASSLRGTDTQYF. In DNA, the CDR3 is TGCGCCAGCAGAGCTTCTTCCTTGAGAGGCACAGATACGCAGTATTTT. The genes are TRBV5-1 and TRBJ2-3; D is ambiguous. CDR3 length: 16 amino acids. Germline CDR1 SGHRS, CDR2 YFSETQ. Trimming left V 5 bases short and J 1 base short, with 17 bases between.